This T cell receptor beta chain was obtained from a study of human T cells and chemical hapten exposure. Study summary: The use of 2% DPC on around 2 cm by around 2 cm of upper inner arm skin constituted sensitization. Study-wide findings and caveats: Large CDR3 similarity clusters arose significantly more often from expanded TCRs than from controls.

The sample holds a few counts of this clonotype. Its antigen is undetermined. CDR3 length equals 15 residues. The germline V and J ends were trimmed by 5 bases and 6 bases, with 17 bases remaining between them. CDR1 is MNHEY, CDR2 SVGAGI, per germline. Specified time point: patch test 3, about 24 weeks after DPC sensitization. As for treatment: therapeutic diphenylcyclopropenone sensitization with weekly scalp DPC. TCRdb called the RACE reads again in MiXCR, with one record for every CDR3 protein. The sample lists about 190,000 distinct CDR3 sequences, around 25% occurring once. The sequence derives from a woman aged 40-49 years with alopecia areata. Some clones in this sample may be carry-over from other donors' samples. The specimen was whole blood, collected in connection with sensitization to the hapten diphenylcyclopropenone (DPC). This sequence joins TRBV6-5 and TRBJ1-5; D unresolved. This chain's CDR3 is CASSRRSGMTQPQHF. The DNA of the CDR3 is TGTGCCAGCAGTCGCCGATCCGGGATGACTCAGCCCCAGCATTTT.